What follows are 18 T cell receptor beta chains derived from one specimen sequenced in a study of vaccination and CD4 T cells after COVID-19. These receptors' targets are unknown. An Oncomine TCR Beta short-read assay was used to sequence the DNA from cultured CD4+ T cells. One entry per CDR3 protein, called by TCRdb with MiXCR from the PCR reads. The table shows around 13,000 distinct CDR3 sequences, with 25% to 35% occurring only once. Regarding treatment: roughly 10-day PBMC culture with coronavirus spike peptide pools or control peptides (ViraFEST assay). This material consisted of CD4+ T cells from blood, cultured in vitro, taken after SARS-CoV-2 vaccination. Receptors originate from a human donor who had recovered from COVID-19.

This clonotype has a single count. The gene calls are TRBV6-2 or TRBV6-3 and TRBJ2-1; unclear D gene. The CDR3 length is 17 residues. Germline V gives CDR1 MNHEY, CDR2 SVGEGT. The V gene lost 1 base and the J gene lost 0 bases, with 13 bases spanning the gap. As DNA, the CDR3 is TGTGCCAGCAGTTACTTGGGGAACCCCGGCTCCTACAATGAGCAGTTCTTC. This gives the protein CASSYLGNPGSYNEQFF.

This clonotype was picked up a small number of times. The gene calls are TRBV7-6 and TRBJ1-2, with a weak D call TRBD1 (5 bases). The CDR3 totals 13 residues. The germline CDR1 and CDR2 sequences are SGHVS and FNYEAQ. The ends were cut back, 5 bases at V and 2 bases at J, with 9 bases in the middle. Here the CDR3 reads CASSLGDNYGYTF. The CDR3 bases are TGTGCCAGCAGCCTAGGGGACAACTATGGCTACACCTTC.

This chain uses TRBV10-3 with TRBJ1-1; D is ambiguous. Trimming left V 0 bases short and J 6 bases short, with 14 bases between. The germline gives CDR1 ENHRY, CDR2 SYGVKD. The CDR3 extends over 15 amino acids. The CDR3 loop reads CAISESGGGKAEAFF. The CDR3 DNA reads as TGTGCCATCAGTGAGTCGGGTGGAGGGAAGGCTGAAGCTTTCTTT.

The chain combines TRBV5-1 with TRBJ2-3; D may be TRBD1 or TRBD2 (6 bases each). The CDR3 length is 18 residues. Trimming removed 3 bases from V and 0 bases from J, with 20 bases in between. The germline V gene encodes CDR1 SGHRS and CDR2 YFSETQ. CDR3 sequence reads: CASSYLGGGPLSTDTQYF. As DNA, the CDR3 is TGCGCCAGCAGCTACCTCGGGGGCGGCCCCCTTAGCACAGATACGCAGTATTTT.

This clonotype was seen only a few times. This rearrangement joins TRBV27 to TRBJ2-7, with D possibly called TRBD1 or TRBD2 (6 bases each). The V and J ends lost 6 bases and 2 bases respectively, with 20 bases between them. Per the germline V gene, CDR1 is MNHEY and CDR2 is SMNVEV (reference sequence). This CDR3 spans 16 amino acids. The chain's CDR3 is CASSAWGAGGPYEQYF. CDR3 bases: TGTGCCAGCAGCGCTTGGGGGGCTGGGGGTCCCTACGAGCAGTACTTC.

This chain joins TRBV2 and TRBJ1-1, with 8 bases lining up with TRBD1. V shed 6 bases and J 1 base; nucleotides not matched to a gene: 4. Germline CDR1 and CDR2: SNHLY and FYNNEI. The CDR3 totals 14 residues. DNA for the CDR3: TGTGCCAGCAGCACGGGACAGGCGAACACTGAAGCTTTCTTT. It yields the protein CASSTGQANTEAFF.

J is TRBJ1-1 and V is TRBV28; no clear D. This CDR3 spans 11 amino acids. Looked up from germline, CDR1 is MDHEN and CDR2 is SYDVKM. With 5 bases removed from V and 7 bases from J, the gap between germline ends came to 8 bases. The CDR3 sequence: CASSPRNEAFF. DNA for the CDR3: TGTGCCAGCAGTCCTCGAAATGAAGCTTTCTTT.

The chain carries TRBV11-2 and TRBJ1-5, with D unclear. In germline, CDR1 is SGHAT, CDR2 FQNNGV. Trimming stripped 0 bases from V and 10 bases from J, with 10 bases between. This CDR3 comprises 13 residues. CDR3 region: CASSLDPGSPQHF. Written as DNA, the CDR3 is TGTGCCAGCAGCTTAGATCCGGGTAGCCCCCAGCATTTT.

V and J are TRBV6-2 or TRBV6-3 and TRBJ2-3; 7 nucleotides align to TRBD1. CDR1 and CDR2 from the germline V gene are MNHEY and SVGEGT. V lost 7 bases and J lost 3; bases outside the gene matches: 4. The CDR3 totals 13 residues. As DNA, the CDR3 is TGTGCCAGCACGGGGACAGAAACAGATACGCAGTATTTT. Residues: CASTGTETDTQYF.

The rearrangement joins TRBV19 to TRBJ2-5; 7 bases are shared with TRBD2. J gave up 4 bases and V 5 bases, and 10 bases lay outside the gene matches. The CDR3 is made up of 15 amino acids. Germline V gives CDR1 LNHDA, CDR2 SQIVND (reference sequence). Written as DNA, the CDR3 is TGTGCCAGTAGTCCCCGGGGAGGGATCACAGAGACCCAGTACTTC. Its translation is CASSPRGGITETQYF.

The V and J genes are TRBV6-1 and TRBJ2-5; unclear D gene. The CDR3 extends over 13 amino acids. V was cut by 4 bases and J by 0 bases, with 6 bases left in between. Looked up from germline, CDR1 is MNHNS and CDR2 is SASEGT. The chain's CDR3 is CASSAVYQETQYF. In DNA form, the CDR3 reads TGTGCCAGCAGTGCTGTGTACCAAGAGACCCAGTACTTC.

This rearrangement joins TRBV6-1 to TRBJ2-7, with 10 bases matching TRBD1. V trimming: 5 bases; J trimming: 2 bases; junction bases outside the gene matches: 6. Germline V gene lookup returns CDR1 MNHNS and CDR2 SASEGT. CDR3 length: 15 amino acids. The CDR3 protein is CASSPGTGATYEQYF. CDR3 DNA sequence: TGTGCCAGCAGTCCAGGGACAGGGGCAACCTACGAGCAGTACTTC.

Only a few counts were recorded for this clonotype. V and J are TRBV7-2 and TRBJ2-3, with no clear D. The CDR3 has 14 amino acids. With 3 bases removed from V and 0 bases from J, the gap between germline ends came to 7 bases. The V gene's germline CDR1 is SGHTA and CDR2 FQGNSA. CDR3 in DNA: TGTGCCAGCAGCTTGGTTAGGAGCACAGATACGCAGTATTTT. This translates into CASSLVRSTDTQYF.

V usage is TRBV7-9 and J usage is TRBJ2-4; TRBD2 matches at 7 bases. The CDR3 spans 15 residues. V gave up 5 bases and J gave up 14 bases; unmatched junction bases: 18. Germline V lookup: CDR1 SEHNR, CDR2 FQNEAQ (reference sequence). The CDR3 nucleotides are TGTGCCAGCAGCACCGAGAGGAAAGGGACTACAAGAAAGTACTTC. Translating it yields CASSTERKGTTRKYF.

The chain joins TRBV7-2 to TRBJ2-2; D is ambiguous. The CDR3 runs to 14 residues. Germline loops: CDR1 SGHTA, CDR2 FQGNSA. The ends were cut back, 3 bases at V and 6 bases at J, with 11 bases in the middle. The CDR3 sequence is CASSFKTRPGELFF. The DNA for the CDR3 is TGTGCCAGCAGCTTTAAGACCCGCCCCGGGGAGCTGTTTTTT.

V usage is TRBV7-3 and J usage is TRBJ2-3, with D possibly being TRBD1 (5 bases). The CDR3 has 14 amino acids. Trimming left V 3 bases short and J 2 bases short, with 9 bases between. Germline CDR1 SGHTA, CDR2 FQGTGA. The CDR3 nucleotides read TGTGCCAGCAGCTTGGGGCGGACCACAGATACGCAGTATTTT. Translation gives CASSLGRTTDTQYF.

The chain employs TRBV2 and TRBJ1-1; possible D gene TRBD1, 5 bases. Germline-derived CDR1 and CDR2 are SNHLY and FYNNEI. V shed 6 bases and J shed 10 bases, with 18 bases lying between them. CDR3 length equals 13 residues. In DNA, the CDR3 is TGTGCCAGCAGCGGGCAGGGAGATAATCGAGCTTTCTTT. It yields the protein CASSGQGDNRAFF.

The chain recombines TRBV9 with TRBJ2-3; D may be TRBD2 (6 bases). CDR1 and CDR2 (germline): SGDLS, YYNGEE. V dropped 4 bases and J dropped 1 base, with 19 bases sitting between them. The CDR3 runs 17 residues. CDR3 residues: CASSQGFGSGRTDTQYF. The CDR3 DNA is TGTGCCAGCAGCCAGGGTTTCGGTAGCGGACGCACAGATACGCAGTATTTT.